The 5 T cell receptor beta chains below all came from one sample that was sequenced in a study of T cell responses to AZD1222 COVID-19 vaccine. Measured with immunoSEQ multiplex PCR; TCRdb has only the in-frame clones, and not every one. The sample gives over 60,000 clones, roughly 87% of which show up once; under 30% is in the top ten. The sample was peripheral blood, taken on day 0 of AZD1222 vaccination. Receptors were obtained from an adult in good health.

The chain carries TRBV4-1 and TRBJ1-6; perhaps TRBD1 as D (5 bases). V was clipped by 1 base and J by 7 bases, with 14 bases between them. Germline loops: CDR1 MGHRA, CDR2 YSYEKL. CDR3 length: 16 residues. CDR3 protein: CASSQARDLGNSPLHF. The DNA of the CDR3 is TGCGCCAGCAGCCAAGCTCGGGACCTGGGGAATTCACCCCTCCACTTT.

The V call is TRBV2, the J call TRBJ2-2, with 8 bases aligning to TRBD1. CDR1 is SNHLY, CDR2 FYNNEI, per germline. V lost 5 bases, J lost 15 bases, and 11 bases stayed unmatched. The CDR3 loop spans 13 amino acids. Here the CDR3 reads CASSPETGVRVFF. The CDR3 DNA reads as TGTGCCAGCAGTCCTGAGACAGGGGTTAGGGTGTTTTTT.

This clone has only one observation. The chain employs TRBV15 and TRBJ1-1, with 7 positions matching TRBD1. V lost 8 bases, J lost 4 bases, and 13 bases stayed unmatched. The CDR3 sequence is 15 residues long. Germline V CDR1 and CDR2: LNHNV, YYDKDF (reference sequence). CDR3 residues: CATQRETGFTTEAFF. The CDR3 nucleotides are TGTGCCACCCAGCGGGAGACAGGGTTCACCACTGAAGCTTTCTTT.

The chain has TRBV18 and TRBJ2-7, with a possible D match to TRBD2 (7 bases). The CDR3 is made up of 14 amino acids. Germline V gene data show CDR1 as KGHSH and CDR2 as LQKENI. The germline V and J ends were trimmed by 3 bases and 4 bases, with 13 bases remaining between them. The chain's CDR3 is CASSPGGAGYEQYF. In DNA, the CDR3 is TGTGCCAGCTCACCGGGGGGGGCTGGGTACGAGCAGTACTTC.

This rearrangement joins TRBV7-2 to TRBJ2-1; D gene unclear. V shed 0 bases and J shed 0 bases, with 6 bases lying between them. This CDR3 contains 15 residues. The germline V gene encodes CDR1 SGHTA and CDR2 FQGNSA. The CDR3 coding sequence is TGTGCCAGCAGCTTAGCGCCCTCCTCCTACAATGAGCAGTTCTTC. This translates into CASSLAPSSYNEQFF.